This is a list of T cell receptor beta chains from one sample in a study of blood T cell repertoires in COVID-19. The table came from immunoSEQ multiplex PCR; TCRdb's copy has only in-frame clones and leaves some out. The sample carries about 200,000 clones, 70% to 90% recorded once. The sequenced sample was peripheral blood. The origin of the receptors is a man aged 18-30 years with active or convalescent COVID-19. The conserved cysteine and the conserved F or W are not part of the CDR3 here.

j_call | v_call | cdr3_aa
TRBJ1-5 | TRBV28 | ASSWQANQPQH
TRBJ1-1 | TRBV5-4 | ASRLGGKTEAF
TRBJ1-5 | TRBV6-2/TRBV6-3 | ASSRHVDSYSNQPQH
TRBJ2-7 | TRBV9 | ASSASGYEEQY
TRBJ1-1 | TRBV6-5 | ASSYIGGRGNTEAF
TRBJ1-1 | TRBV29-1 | SAGTGGPNTEAF
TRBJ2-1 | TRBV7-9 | ASSPPPGLFYNEQF
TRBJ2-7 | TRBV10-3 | AISESGTGTYEQY
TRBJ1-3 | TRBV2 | ASSEQGAWGNTIY
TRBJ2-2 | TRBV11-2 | ASSLGQRSSNTGELF
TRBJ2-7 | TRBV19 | ASSIARGLYEQY
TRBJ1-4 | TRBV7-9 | ASSWTAGTNEKLF
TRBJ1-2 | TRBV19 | ASSDYRASYT
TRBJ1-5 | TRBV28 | ASSRQGEQPQH
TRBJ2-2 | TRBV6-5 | ASTKGVSTGELF
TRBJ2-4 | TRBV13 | ASSGQGLGAIAKNIQY
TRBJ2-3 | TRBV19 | ASSRDRLRDTQY
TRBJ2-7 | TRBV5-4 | ASSLGGNSYEQY
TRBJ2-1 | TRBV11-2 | ASSPRYFNSYNEQF
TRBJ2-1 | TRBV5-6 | ASSLFGQTADTRDEQF
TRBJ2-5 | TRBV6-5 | ASQGRETQY
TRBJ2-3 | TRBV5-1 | ASSFGRTSGGADTQY
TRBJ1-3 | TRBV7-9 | ASSPGQGSSGNTIY